This is a list of T cell receptor beta chains from one sample in a study of cytotoxic CD8 clonotypes in ibrutinib-treated CLL. Assay: immunoSEQ multiplex PCR; the TCRdb copy retains only in-frame clones and omits some. The table lists fewer than 400,000 clones, 67% of them singletons, with about 6.7% in the top ten. The sample here was PBMCs, taken after 36 months of ibrutinib treatment. Receptor source: a human donor with chronic lymphocytic leukemia. CDR3s include the opening cysteine and the closing phenylalanine or tryptophan. The order of the fields is D gene, V gene, J gene, clone size, CDR3 DNA, CDR3 protein. A D gene is named only where the DNA matches it firmly. Size is omitted from some rows. Given values are once, few, many or a class for expanded clones.

TRBD1,TRBV5-4,TRBJ2-5,once,TGTGCCAGCAGCTTGGTGGACAGGGATTGGGAGACCCAGTACTTC,CASSLVDRDWETQYF
TRBD1,TRBV27,TRBJ1-6,once,TGTGCCAGCAGTTTAGTTTGGGACAGGGGGATTAATTCACCCCTCCACTTT,CASSLVWDRGINSPLHF
NA,TRBV4-2,TRBJ2-7,NA,TGTGCCAGCAGCCAAGATGGAGCATCTCATTCAGGTTTATACGAGCAGTACTTC,CASSQDGASHSGLYEQYF
TRBD2,TRBV27,TRBJ2-1,NA,TGTGCCAGCAGTTTTGGGACTACCTACAATGAGCAGTTCTTC,CASSFGTTYNEQFF
TRBD1,TRBV28,TRBJ2-7,few,TGTGCCACCACAACCGGGACAGTGGGATACGAGCAGTACTTC,CATTTGTVGYEQYF
TRBD1,TRBV11-2,TRBJ2-5,NA,TGTGCCAGCAGCTTAGAACAGGGGAGAGAGACCCAGTACTTC,CASSLEQGRETQYF
NA,TRBV5-1,TRBJ2-7,once,TGCGCCAGCAGCTCCTCGGGGCCTAGCTCCTACGAGCAGTACTTC,CASSSSGPSSYEQYF
TRBD2,TRBV7-8,TRBJ2-3,NA,TGTGCCAGCAGCTTAACCCGCGCTAGCGGGAGTGCGGGCACAGATACGCAGTATTTT,CASSLTRASGSAGTDTQYF
NA,TRBV7-2,TRBJ1-2,NA,TGTGCCAGCAGCTCACCTCCCGGCAGGACTAACTATGGCTACACCTTC,CASSSPPGRTNYGYTF
NA,TRBV5-1,TRBJ2-6,NA,TGCGCCAGCAGCTTGGGCCTGGGGGCCAACGTCCTGACTTTC,CASSLGLGANVLTF
NA,TRBV9,TRBJ2-1,NA,TGTGCCAGCAGCGTGAGAACGGCCGGGGCGTACGAGCAGTTCTTC,CASSVRTAGAYEQFF
NA,TRBV14,TRBJ1-6,NA,TGTGCCAGCAACCACCCCCAAGGGAAGGTTAATTCACCCCTCCACTTT,CASNHPQGKVNSPLHF
NA,TRBV4-1,TRBJ2-5,NA,TGCGCCAGCAGCTACACAGGGAAAGAGACCCAGTACTTC,CASSYTGKETQYF
NA,TRBV25-1,TRBJ1-6,once,TGTGCCAGCAGTGAATGGGGCCTTAGGGGTAGCAATTCACCCCTCCACTTT,CASSEWGLRGSNSPLHF
NA,TRBV29-1,TRBJ1-3,NA,TGCAGCGTTTTGGCGGACGGCACCTTATATTTT,CSVLADGTLYF
NA,TRBV5-1,TRBJ2-1,NA,TGCGCCAGCAGCTACGGTGAGGGTGTCGATGAGCAGTTCTTC,CASSYGEGVDEQFF
NA,TRBV7-2,TRBJ1-2,few,TGTGCCAGCAGCCCCGTCTGGGGCTACACCTTC,CASSPVWGYTF
NA,TRBV6-5,TRBJ2-3,NA,TGTGCCAGCAGTTATTTAGATACGCAGTATTTT,CASSYLDTQYF
NA,TRBV6-1,TRBJ2-7,NA,TGTGCCAGCGGTAATTACGGGGGCGAGCAGTACTTC,CASGNYGGEQYF
TRBD1,TRBV9,TRBJ1-2,NA,TGTGCCAGCAGCGGACAGACAGGGAACTATGGCTACACCTTC,CASSGQTGNYGYTF
NA,TRBV5-1,TRBJ2-2,NA,TGCGCCAGCAGCTCCGCTTGGGGGGTGAACACCGGGGAGCTGTTTTTT,CASSSAWGVNTGELFF
NA,TRBV6-5,TRBJ2-7,few,TGTGCCAGCAGCCCCCGGGGGACAGAGCAGTACTTC,CASSPRGTEQYF
NA,TRBV29-1,TRBJ2-7,NA,TGCAGCGTTGAGGGACCAGGGGGGGACTACGAGCAGTACTTC,CSVEGPGGDYEQYF
TRBD1,TRBV5-4,TRBJ2-7,NA,TGTGCCAGCAGGAAAGGACAGGCCTACGAGCAGTACTTC,CASRKGQAYEQYF
NA,TRBV6-5,TRBJ1-2,NA,TGTGCCAGCAGTACATCGAACAGGCCGGGTATGACCTTC,CASSTSNRPGMTF
TRBD2,TRBV11-2,TRBJ2-7,NA,TGTGCCAGCAGCCGAAGCGGGGGAGCAACCTACGAGCAGTACTTC,CASSRSGGATYEQYF
NA,TRBV9,TRBJ1-3,NA,TGTGCCAGCAGCGTAGGAGGGGCAGGAAACACCATATATTTT,CASSVGGAGNTIYF
NA,TRBV29-1,TRBJ2-7,NA,TGCAGCGTTGAATCCCTGAGGGGAAGAGGGTTCTACGAGCAGTACTTC,CSVESLRGRGFYEQYF
NA,TRBV5-1,TRBJ1-4,NA,TGCGCCAGCAGCTCGGTCGGCCGGGGGGTTAATGAAAAACTGTTTTTT,CASSSVGRGVNEKLFF
NA,TRBV7-6,TRBJ2-5,NA,TGTGCCGTGACCAAGTCAGGTCTACGGGAGACCCAGTACTTC,CAVTKSGLRETQYF
TRBD1,TRBV5-4,TRBJ2-2,NA,TGTGCCAGCAGCTCTACAGGGGTGGGCGGGGAGCTGTTTTTT,CASSSTGVGGELFF
NA,TRBV18,TRBJ1-2,few,TGTGCCAGCTCACCTGGACAAGGCCGTGGCTACACCTTC,CASSPGQGRGYTF
NA,TRBV15,TRBJ1-2,NA,TGTGCCACCAGCAGAGGGCGTACCTCCTACGGTGGGGGCTACACCTTC,CATSRGRTSYGGGYTF
TRBD2,TRBV19,TRBJ2-7,NA,TGTGCCAGTAGTAAGCAGGGACTAGCGGGAGGGCCTTCCTACGAGCAGTACTTC,CASSKQGLAGGPSYEQYF
NA,TRBV4-1,TRBJ2-3,NA,TGCGCCAGCAGCCAAGGCATCGGCACAGATACGCAGTATTTT,CASSQGIGTDTQYF
NA,TRBV7-3,TRBJ2-1,NA,TGTGCCAGCAGCCCCAGCGGACACAATGAGCAGTTCTTC,CASSPSGHNEQFF
NA,TRBV10-2,TRBJ1-6,NA,TGCGCCAGCAGTGAGTCCAGGGCGCGGCGAGTCCATTCACCCCTCCACTTT,CASSESRARRVHSPLHF
NA,TRBV11-2,TRBJ2-2,NA,TGTGCCAGCAGCCCCCGACTGGACACCGGGGAGCTGTTTTTT,CASSPRLDTGELFF
TRBD2,TRBV5-8,TRBJ2-7,few,TGTGCCAGCAGCTCCGGGACTAGCGGCCTCTACGAGCAGTACTTC,CASSSGTSGLYEQYF
TRBD1,TRBV10-1,TRBJ2-7,NA,TGCGCCAGCAGCGTGACAGGGTTGGGTCCCCCTGGCGAGCAGTACTTC,CASSVTGLGPPGEQYF
NA,TRBV5-1,TRBJ2-2,NA,TGCGCCAGCAGCTTGGTGAGCCACACCGGGGAGCTGTTTTTT,CASSLVSHTGELFF
TRBD2,TRBV7-9,TRBJ2-1,NA,TGTGCCAGCAGCCGACGGACTAGCGGGGGTTACAATGAGCAGTTCTTC,CASSRRTSGGYNEQFF
TRBD1,TRBV28,TRBJ1-2,NA,TGTGCCAGCAGTTTTCAAGGCAGGGGGCTTGGCTACACCTTC,CASSFQGRGLGYTF
NA,TRBV7-3,TRBJ1-6,NA,TGTGCCAGCAGCCCCGACAGTTTCGCTGGGGCAAATTCACCCCTCCACTTT,CASSPDSFAGANSPLHF